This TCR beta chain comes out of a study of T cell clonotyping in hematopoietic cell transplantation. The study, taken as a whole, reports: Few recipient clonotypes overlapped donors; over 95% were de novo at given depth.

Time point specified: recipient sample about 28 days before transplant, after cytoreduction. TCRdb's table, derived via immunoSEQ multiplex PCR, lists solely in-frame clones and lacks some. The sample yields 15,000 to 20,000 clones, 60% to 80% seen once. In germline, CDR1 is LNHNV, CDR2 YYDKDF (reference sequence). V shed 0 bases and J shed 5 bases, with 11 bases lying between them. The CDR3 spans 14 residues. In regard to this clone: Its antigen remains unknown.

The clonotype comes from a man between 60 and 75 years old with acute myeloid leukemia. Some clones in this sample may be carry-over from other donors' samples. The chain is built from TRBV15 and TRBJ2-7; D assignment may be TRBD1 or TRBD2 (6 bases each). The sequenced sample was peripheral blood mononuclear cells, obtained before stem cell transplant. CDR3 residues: CATSRELGGHEQYF. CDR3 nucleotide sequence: TGTGCCACCAGCAGAGAATTGGGGGGCCACGAGCAGTACTTC.